These 7 T cell receptor beta chains were all obtained from the same sample, sequenced in a study of early T cells in non-severe SARS-CoV-2 infection (dated by TCRdb to about 2021). Library creation used 5' RACE. Sequenced on a NextSeq 500. TCRdb's own reprocessing of the public reads used fastp at Q25 and MiXCR and kept productive beta chains. Rows with a matching CDR3 protein are joined into one entry that keeps the most common DNA and genes. The sample table contains under 85,000 distinct CDR3 sequences; only one count was recorded for over 4% of them. The top ten constitute about 7% of the sample. Sequencing used whole blood, obtained at baseline. These receptors were obtained from an adult who was a healthcare worker with PCR-confirmed SARS-CoV-2 infection or an uninfected control (not recorded which).

In this sample, this clonotype turned up many times. This chain connects TRBV5-1 to TRBJ2-1; a possible D gene is TRBD1 (6 bases). The V and J ends lost 0 bases and 10 bases respectively, with 11 bases between them. Germline CDR1 SGHRS, CDR2 YFSETQ. The CDR3 is made up of 13 amino acids. The CDR3 sequence: CASSLAGAREQFF. CDR3 DNA: TGCGCCAGCAGCTTGGCAGGGGCCCGCGAGCAGTTCTTC.

This clonotype occurred a few times. The chain joins TRBV7-9 to TRBJ2-7, with TRBD2 matching 10 bases. V lost 1 base, J lost 4 bases, and 4 bases stayed unmatched. The germline V gene encodes CDR1 SEHNR and CDR2 FQNEAQ (reference sequence). The CDR3 is made up of 15 amino acids. CDR3: CASSLVLAGLYEQYF. CDR3 coding DNA: TGTGCCAGCAGCTTAGTACTAGCGGGGTTATACGAGCAGTACTTC.

Ten or more counts support this clonotype. The rearrangement uses TRBV12-3 or TRBV12-4 and TRBJ2-5; the D gene is possibly TRBD1 (6 bases). The CDR3 extends over 14 amino acids. The ends were cut back, 5 bases at V and 2 bases at J, with 12 bases in the middle. CDR3 nucleotides: TGTGCCAGCAGTCTTGTACAGGGACAAGAGACCCAGTACTTC. Translation gives CASSLVQGQETQYF.

This clonotype was picked up many times. The chain combines TRBV29-1 with TRBJ2-7, with 11 bases aligning to TRBD1. CDR3 size: 18 residues. V was clipped by 0 bases and J by 4 bases; unmatched bases: 14. Germline loops: CDR1 SQVTM, CDR2 ANQGSEA. CDR3 bases: TGCAGCGTTGAAGATCTCGGAGGGCGGACAGGGGGCGCATACGAGCAGTACTTC. This translates into CSVEDLGGRTGGAYEQYF.

This clonotype has at least ten counts. This chain joins TRBV7-9 and TRBJ1-2; D is perhaps TRBD1 (5 bases). The CDR3 totals 12 residues. V was shortened by 5 bases and J by 4 bases, with 8 bases between the two germline ends. CDR1 is SEHNR, CDR2 FQNEAQ, per germline (reference sequence). CDR3 region: CASSVDTYGYTF. In DNA, the CDR3 is TGTGCCAGCAGCGTGGACACCTATGGCTACACCTTC. The whole variable domain, remainder taken from reference TRBV7-9 and TRBJ1-2, is DTGVSQNPRHKITKRGQNVTFRCDPISEHNRLYWYRQTLGQGPEFLTYFQNEAQLEKSRLLSDRFSAERPKGSFSTLEIQRTEQGDSAMYLCASSVDTYGYTFGSGTRLTVV.

This clonotype was seen only a few times. The rearrangement uses TRBV28 and TRBJ1-5, with 12 positions matching TRBD1. V was clipped by 4 bases and J by 7 bases; unmatched bases: 5. The CDR3 spans 15 residues. Germline CDR1 reads MDHEN; CDR2 reads SYDVKM. This CDR3 reads CASSSSGTGGQPQHF. The CDR3 region has the DNA TGTGCCAGCAGTTCCTCCGGGACAGGGGGCCAGCCCCAGCATTTT.

At least ten counts were recorded for this clonotype. The J gene is TRBJ2-1, the V gene TRBV6-6; 7 bases are a match to TRBD2. With 2 bases clipped from V and 6 bases from J, the junction kept 10 bases outside the gene matches. The CDR3 runs to 16 residues. CDR1 and CDR2 from the germline V gene are MNHNY and SVGAGI (reference sequence). DNA of the CDR3: TGTGCCAGCAGTTACACTGGGGCGGGAGTGGGCAATGAGCAGTTCTTC. This sequence encodes CASSYTGAGVGNEQFF.